This T cell receptor (beta chain) was observed in a study of blood T cell repertoires in COVID-19. With 4 bases clipped from V and 9 bases from J, the junction kept 12 bases outside the gene matches. The germline gives CDR1 SGHTA, CDR2 FQGNSA. This CDR3 region has 15 residues. The protocol was immunoSEQ multiplex PCR, while the TCRdb copy is restricted to in-frame clones and leaves out a portion. The sample consists of about 170,000 clones, around nine tenths of them appearing once. The sequenced sample consisted of peripheral blood. This sequence joins TRBV7-2 and TRBJ2-1; 7 bases are a match to TRBD1. The receptor was derived from a man in his sixties or seventies with acute or convalescent COVID-19. The CDR3 DNA follows: TGTGCCAGCAGCTGGGCTGGGACAGCCCTGCCTGAGCAGTTCTTC. This sequence encodes CASSWAGTALPEQFF.